The rows below give T cell receptor beta chains drawn from one sample of a study of blood T cells in healthy people across ages. From the 5' RACE reads, TCRdb called clonotypes with MiXCR, one entry per CDR3 protein. The sample carries under 2 million distinct CDR3 sequences, about 31% recorded once. Sample: blood. Every receptor here comes from a woman in her 30s in good health. Each CDR3 is given with its conserved first and last residue. D genes are given only for firm matches. Rows give clone size only sometimes, using once, few, many, or a class for an expanded clone.

d_call j_call v_call clone_size cdr3_aa cdr3_nt
- TRBJ2-7 TRBV28 few CARPGLAVYEQYF TGTGCCAGGCCGGGACTGGCCGTCTACGAGCAGTACTTC
- TRBJ2-7 TRBV20-1 - CSAREGQTAYEQYF TGCAGTGCTAGAGAAGGGCAGACAGCCTACGAGCAGTACTTC
TRBD1 TRBJ1-1 TRBV20-1 - CSARGLTGDTEAFF TGCAGTGCTAGGGGGTTGACAGGGGACACTGAAGCTTTCTTT
TRBD1 TRBJ1-5 TRBV24-1 few CATSDGGTGSHQPQHF TGTGCCACCAGTGATGGCGGGACAGGGAGCCATCAGCCCCAGCATTTT
- TRBJ2-7 TRBV3-1 few CASSQALGSEQYF TGTGCCAGCAGCCAGGCGTTGGGGTCCGAGCAGTACTTC
TRBD2 TRBJ2-2 TRBV20-1 many CSAGGGLAGRDTGELFF TGCAGTGCTGGGGGGGGACTAGCGGGGAGAGACACCGGGGAGCTGTTTTTT
- TRBJ2-5 TRBV10-3 many CAISEGRGETQYF TGTGCCATCAGTGAAGGGCGGGGAGAGACCCAGTACTTC
- TRBJ2-3 TRBV7-2 - CASSRIRTDTQYF TGTGCCAGCAGCCGAATCCGCACAGATACGCAGTATTTT
TRBD2 TRBJ2-5 TRBV20-1 - CSALSGGKTQYF TGCAGTGCCCTTAGCGGGGGAAAGACCCAGTACTTC
- TRBJ2-5 TRBV9 few CASSVEGGKIQETQYF TGTGCCAGCAGCGTAGAAGGGGGGAAGATCCAAGAGACCCAGTACTTC
- TRBJ2-3 TRBV30 - CAWTDTQYF TGTGCCTGGACAGATACGCAGTATTTT
- TRBJ2-5 TRBV20-1 many CSANPWTDQETQYF TGCAGTGCCAACCCTTGGACGGACCAAGAGACCCAGTACTTC
TRBD2 TRBJ2-3 TRBV7-2 - CASSLRLAGVTTDTQYF TGTGCCAGCAGCTTACGACTAGCGGGGGTAACTACAGATACGCAGTATTTT
TRBD1 TRBJ2-1 TRBV20-1 - CSARWTGGINEQFF TGCAGTGCTAGATGGACAGGGGGTATCAATGAGCAGTTCTTC
- TRBJ1-2 TRBV12-3/TRBV12-4 - CASSLALQGIGGYTF TGTGCCAGCAGTTTAGCCCTTCAGGGCATCGGTGGCTACACCTTC
- TRBJ1-6 TRBV6-2/TRBV6-3 - CASSLSEQLSSYNSPLHF TGTGCCAGCAGTTTAAGTGAACAGCTTAGCTCCTATAATTCACCCCTCCACTTT
- TRBJ2-1 TRBV10-3 - CAISERTLSNEQFF TGTGCCATCAGTGAGAGGACCCTCTCCAATGAGCAGTTCTTC
- TRBJ1-5 TRBV19 once CASQSRDWNQPQHF TGTGCCAGCCAGAGCCGGGACTGGAATCAGCCCCAGCATTTT
- TRBJ1-5 TRBV20-1 - CSASEGTGLSNQPQHF TGCAGTGCTAGTGAGGGCACCGGCCTCAGCAATCAGCCCCAGCATTTT
- TRBJ1-4 TRBV27 few CASSLIPLGEKLFF TGTGCCAGCAGTTTAATCCCGCTTGGTGAAAAACTGTTTTTT
- TRBJ2-5 TRBV5-1 - CASSSGPRDAKETQYF TGCGCCAGCAGCTCTGGGCCCAGGGACGCGAAGGAGACCCAGTACTTC
TRBD1 TRBJ1-4 TRBV20-1 few CSARELGTGPEKLFF TGCAGTGCTAGAGAATTAGGGACAGGACCTGAAAAACTGTTTTTT
TRBD1 TRBJ2-1 TRBV7-8 - CASSRDRADEQFF TGTGCCAGCAGCCGGGACAGGGCAGACGAGCAGTTCTTC
- TRBJ1-2 TRBV20-1 few CSARAGPGYGYTF TGCAGTGCTAGGGCCGGGCCCGGCTATGGCTACACCTTC
- TRBJ1-1 TRBV27 few CASSLSEMNTEAFF TGTGCCAGCAGTTTATCCGAGATGAACACTGAAGCTTTCTTT
- TRBJ2-1 TRBV7-3 few CASSSDPRWYNEQFF TGTGCCAGCAGCTCGGACCCTCGGTGGTACAATGAGCAGTTCTTC
- TRBJ1-1 TRBV27 - CASSFISSNTEAFF TGTGCCAGCAGTTTCATCTCCTCGAACACTGAAGCTTTCTTT
TRBD2 TRBJ2-7 TRBV18 - CASSPRTSGSTEQYF TGTGCCAGCTCACCCCGGACTAGCGGGAGTACCGAGCAGTACTTC
- TRBJ2-1 TRBV4-2 few CASSQWATGNEQFF TGTGCCAGCAGCCAATGGGCCACTGGGAATGAGCAGTTCTTC
- TRBJ1-2 TRBV29-1 once CSASGSRSGGYTF TGCAGCGCTAGCGGCAGCCGGTCCGGGGGCTACACCTTC
- TRBJ2-7 TRBV6-5 - CASSSSRGGVYEQYF TGTGCCAGCAGTTCCTCCAGGGGTGGGGTATACGAGCAGTACTTC
TRBD1 TRBJ1-2 TRBV7-9 few CASSSGTGGAYGYTF TGTGCCAGCAGCTCTGGGACAGGGGGAGCCTATGGCTACACCTTC
TRBD2 TRBJ2-7 TRBV13 few CASSLRTSGDYYEQYF TGTGCCAGCAGCCTAAGGACTAGCGGGGATTATTACGAGCAGTACTTC
TRBD2 TRBJ2-7 TRBV27 few CASSMGTSGGRYEQYF TGTGCCAGCAGCATGGGGACTAGCGGGGGGAGGTACGAGCAGTACTTC
TRBD1 TRBJ2-7 TRBV6-5 - CASSVGTGDEQYF TGTGCCAGCAGTGTGGGGACAGGGGACGAGCAGTACTTC
TRBD2 TRBJ2-7 TRBV7-9 - CASSLGLANCEQYF TGTGCCAGCAGCCTAGGACTAGCGAACTGCGAGCAGTACTTC
- TRBJ2-1 TRBV7-2 few CASSPPHAGPYEQFF TGTGCCAGCAGCCCCCCCCACGCAGGGCCCTATGAGCAGTTCTTC
- TRBJ2-2 TRBV30 - CAWSVVGWRGNTGELFF TGTGCCTGGAGTGTAGTAGGGTGGAGGGGGAACACCGGGGAGCTGTTTTTT
- TRBJ1-1 TRBV27 - CASRSGGVNTEAFF TGTGCCAGCAGGTCCGGGGGGGTGAACACTGAAGCTTTCTTT
- TRBJ2-1 TRBV2 few CASGVEVENEQFF TGTGCCAGCGGCGTAGAGGTGGAGAATGAGCAGTTCTTC
- TRBJ2-7 TRBV15 many CATSRPRDGPPDEQYF TGTGCCACCAGCAGACCCCGGGACGGACCACCAGACGAGCAGTACTTC
TRBD2 TRBJ2-5 TRBV5-1 - CASSLGTSGYGQYF TGCGCCAGCAGCTTGGGGACTAGCGGGTACGGGCAGTACTTC
- TRBJ2-1 TRBV7-6 - CASSLVGRNNNEQFF TGTGCCAGCAGCTTAGTAGGTCGGAATAACAATGAGCAGTTCTTC
TRBD2 TRBJ2-2 TRBV4-1 - CAGSQDQAGRPGGELFF TGCGCCGGCAGCCAAGACCAAGCGGGGAGGCCGGGCGGGGAGCTGTTTTTT
- TRBJ2-3 TRBV5-6 few CASSLAQVTDTQYF TGTGCCAGCAGCTTGGCGCAGGTCACAGATACGCAGTATTTT
- TRBJ2-1 TRBV2 many CASSALAAGGNEQFF TGTGCCAGCAGTGCTCTAGCGGCAGGGGGTAATGAGCAGTTCTTC
TRBD1 TRBJ1-5 TRBV15 - CATSSVSPDRGRTGNQPQHF TGTGCCACCAGCAGCGTATCCCCGGACAGGGGCCGTACTGGCAATCAGCCCCAGCATTTT
- TRBJ1-2 TRBV20-1 - CSARGDAAVDYTF TGCAGTGCTCGAGGGGACGCGGCAGTTGACTACACCTTC
- TRBJ1-1 TRBV30 - CAWSLYGGNTEAFF TGTGCCTGGAGCCTCTACGGAGGGAACACTGAAGCTTTCTTT
TRBD2 TRBJ2-5 TRBV7-3 - CASNLGGRAEETQYF TGTGCCAGCAACTTAGGCGGGAGGGCCGAAGAGACCCAGTACTTC
- TRBJ2-1 TRBV28 few CASSLGPSGQFF TGTGCCAGCAGTTTGGGCCCCTCGGGGCAGTTCTTC
TRBD1 TRBJ2-7 TRBV5-1 - CASSLSWTGPYEQYF TGCGCCAGCAGCTTAAGCTGGACAGGGCCCTACGAGCAGTACTTC
TRBD2 TRBJ2-7 TRBV5-1 - CASSFASGSSYEQYF TGTGCCAGCAGTTTCGCTAGCGGAAGCTCCTACGAGCAGTACTTC
- TRBJ1-2 TRBV5-1 - CASSLVGEHGYTF TGCGCCAGCAGCTTGGTGGGGGAACATGGCTACACCTTC
TRBD2 TRBJ2-1 TRBV13 - CASSSSSGRYYEEFF TGTGCCAGCAGCTCATCTAGCGGGAGGTACTATGAGGAGTTCTTC